The entry below describes one TCR beta chain. This record comes from a study of STAT5B mutations in CD4+ large granular lymphocyte leukemia. Germline loops: CDR1 SGHTA, CDR2 FQGNSA. The CDR3 spans 13 residues. V lost 1 base and J 4 bases, leaving 5 bases between the germline ends. Libraries were prepared by immunoSEQ multiplex PCR; TCRdb keeps only in-frame clonotypes and omits some of them. The sample holds 20,000 to 25,000 clones, 82% seen once. The sample was CD4+ T cells from blood buffy coats. This TCR came from a human donor in good health. The chain recombines TRBV7-2 with TRBJ1-5; D not resolved. The CDR3 sequence is CASSLGPNQPQHF. CDR3 sequence (DNA): TGTGCCAGCAGCTTAGGGCCAAATCAGCCCCAGCATTTT.